These T cell receptor beta chains were read from a single sample in a study of shared clonotypes between healthy human individuals. The repertoire was sequenced with immunoSEQ multiplex PCR; TCRdb's copy has only in-frame clones and lacks some. The sample yields millions of clones, about 92% seen once. The material sequenced was naive CD4+ T cells sorted from blood. The receptors here all came from a man between 18 and 35 years old in good health. The CDR3 runs from the conserved cysteine through the conserved F or W. A D gene is named only where the DNA matches it firmly. Not all rows give a size; the values are once, few, many and, for expanded clones, a class.

clone_size	cdr3_length	v_call	j_call	d_call	cdr3_nt	cdr3_aa
-	15	TRBV7-9	TRBJ1-4	TRBD1	TGTGCCAGCAGCTCAGGGGGACAGGCTAATGAAAAACTGTTTTTT	CASSSGGQANEKLFF
-	13	TRBV30	TRBJ1-3	-	TGTGCCTGGAGTAAGTGGGCTCGCAACACCATATATTTT	CAWSKWARNTIYF
-	15	TRBV18	TRBJ2-1	-	TGTGCCAGCTCACCAGAGGGGGGGGCTGGCAATGAGCAGTTCTTC	CASSPEGGAGNEQFF
-	17	TRBV18	TRBJ2-6	TRBD1	TGTGCCAGCTCACCACCCGGGACAGCCTCTGGGGCCAACGTCCTGACTTTC	CASSPPGTASGANVLTF
-	18	TRBV19	TRBJ2-4	-	TGTGCCAGTAGGACCCGAGGGGGAGGTTTGGTTGCCAAAAACATTCAGTACTTC	CASRTRGGGLVAKNIQYF
-	14	TRBV6-6	TRBJ2-7	-	TGTGCCAGCAGTTACGAGCAGGGATCCTACGAGCAGTACTTC	CASSYEQGSYEQYF
-	14	TRBV11-3	TRBJ2-2	-	TGTGCCAGCAGCCCCAGGATTGACACCGGGGAGCTGTTTTTT	CASSPRIDTGELFF
-	12	TRBV9	TRBJ2-1	-	TGTGCCAGCAGCGGGGGGGCGAATGAGCAGTTCTTC	CASSGGANEQFF
-	12	TRBV11-2	TRBJ2-5	-	TGTGCCAGCAGCTTCTCCCGAGAGACCCAGTACTTC	CASSFSRETQYF
-	16	TRBV10-3	TRBJ2-6	-	TGTGCCATCAGTGAGGGACGAATCTCTGGGGCCAACGTCCTGACTTTC	CAISEGRISGANVLTF
-	15	TRBV6-5	TRBJ2-3	-	TGTGCCAGCAGTTACTCGAAGACCCCCACAGATACGCAGTATTTT	CASSYSKTPTDTQYF
-	18	TRBV5-6	TRBJ2-2	TRBD2	TGTGCCAGCAGCGGCTCCCTTCTAGCGGGGGGGTACACCGGGGAGCTGTTTTTT	CASSGSLLAGGYTGELFF
-	14	TRBV5-6	TRBJ2-7	TRBD1	TGTGCCAGCAGCTCCGGGACAGGGGGCCTAGAGCAGTACTTC	CASSSGTGGLEQYF
-	14	TRBV6-6	TRBJ2-3	TRBD2	TGTGCCAGTCTCCTAGCGGGAGTCGGAGATACGCAGTATTTT	CASLLAGVGDTQYF
-	13	TRBV6-6	TRBJ1-1	-	TGTGCCAGCAGATTGACAGAGAACACTGAAGCTTTCTTT	CASRLTENTEAFF
-	15	TRBV5-8	TRBJ1-3	-	TGTGCCAGCAGCTTCGATCGGGCCGGGGCGGCACCTATATATTTT	CASSFDRAGAAPIYF
-	14	TRBV18	TRBJ1-1	-	TGTGCCAGCTCATACCAGGCCCTAGGCACTGAAGCTTTCTTT	CASSYQALGTEAFF
once	16	TRBV4-1	TRBJ2-2	-	TGCGCCAGCAGCCAAGAGCGAGAGAGGAGCACCGGGGAGCTGTTTTTT	CASSQERERSTGELFF
-	13	TRBV18	TRBJ2-7	-	TGTGCCAGCTCACCACCACAGGGCCTCGAGCAGTACTTC	CASSPPQGLEQYF
-	15	TRBV4-1	TRBJ2-2	-	TGCGCCAGCAGCCAAGAGGAGAGTCTCGCCGGGGAGCTGTTTTTT	CASSQEESLAGELFF
-	13	TRBV6-5	TRBJ1-2	-	TGTGCCAGCCATCCCACAGGGCCCTATGGCTACACCTTC	CASHPTGPYGYTF
-	15	TRBV7-9	TRBJ2-5	TRBD1	TGTGCCAGCACCCTAGGGGACAGCGACCAAGAGACCCAGTACTTC	CASTLGDSDQETQYF
-	13	TRBV6-5	TRBJ2-1	-	TGTGCCAGCAGTTACGAGGGCGAGTCTGAGCAGTTCTTC	CASSYEGESEQFF
-	14	TRBV6-5	TRBJ1-2	-	TGTGCCAGCAGCCCAACGGGCGCGCCTTATGGCTACACCTTC	CASSPTGAPYGYTF
-	13	TRBV6-1	TRBJ2-2	-	TGTGCCAGCACCCAAATGTGGGTCGGGGAGCTGTTTTTT	CASTQMWVGELFF
-	15	TRBV5-6	TRBJ1-2	TRBD1	TGTGCCAGCAGCTTGGTAGGAGGGGGCGACTATGGCTACACCTTC	CASSLVGGGDYGYTF
-	15	TRBV5-4	TRBJ2-3	-	TGTGCCAGCAGCTTCGGGGGTAGCATCACCGATACGCAGTATTTT	CASSFGGSITDTQYF